This passage covers 8 T cell receptor beta chains from one sample sequenced in a study of blood T cell repertoires in COVID-19. TCRdb's table, derived via immunoSEQ multiplex PCR, lists solely in-frame clones and lacks some. The data show more than 200,000 clones, about 87% seen once. Specimen: peripheral blood. The origin of the receptors is a man between 65 and 80 years old with acute or convalescent COVID-19.

This chain links TRBV13 with TRBJ2-1, with 8 bases fitting TRBD2. The CDR3 totals 16 residues. V was clipped by 1 base and J by 4 bases; unmatched bases: 6. From germline, CDR1 is PRHDT and CDR2 FYEKMQ (reference sequence). The CDR3 here is CASSLARREVYNEQFF. In DNA, the CDR3 is TGTGCCAGCAGCTTAGCTCGGCGGGAGGTTTACAATGAGCAGTTCTTC.

The rearrangement links TRBV30 to TRBJ2-7; D might be TRBD2 (5 bases). The CDR3 covers 13 residues. In germline, CDR1 is GTSNPN, CDR2 SVGIG (reference sequence). The CDR3 here is CACTIASGYEQYF. As DNA, the CDR3 is TGTGCGTGTACCATCGCCAGCGGCTACGAGCAGTACTTC.

CDR3 in DNA: TGCGCCAGCAGCAGACAGGGGGCGAGCACTGAAGCTTTCTTT. Translation: CASSRQGASTEAFF. The rearrangement uses TRBV5-1 and TRBJ1-1; TRBD1 aligns across 10 bases. The CDR3 extends over 14 amino acids. The V gene's germline CDR1 is SGHRS and CDR2 YFSETQ. Trimming took 4 bases from V and 4 from J; bases not matched to a gene: 4.

The gene calls are TRBV27 and TRBJ2-1, with a weak D call TRBD1 (6 bases). Trimming left V 1 base short and J 2 bases short, with 9 bases between. CDR3 size: 15 residues. CDR1 and CDR2 (germline): MNHEY, SMNVEV (reference sequence). The CDR3 DNA follows: TGTGCCAGCAGTTTATTACAGGGACCCTACAATGAGCAGTTCTTC. This encodes CASSLLQGPYNEQFF.

This clone showed up many times. The J gene is TRBJ2-7, the V gene TRBV19; 8 nucleotides line up with TRBD1. From germline, CDR1 is LNHDA and CDR2 SQIVND (reference sequence). The CDR3 covers 14 residues. V shed 10 bases and J 2 bases; nucleotides not matched to a gene: 10. The CDR3, as DNA: TGTGCCACTAAACCCGGGACAGGAGCCTACGAGCAGTACTTC. It specifies CATKPGTGAYEQYF.

The chain is built from TRBV7-3 and TRBJ2-7; D is perhaps TRBD1 (5 bases). Germline V lookup: CDR1 SGHTA, CDR2 FQGTGA. The CDR3 extends over 14 amino acids. Trimming removed 5 bases at V and 5 bases at J, with 16 bases between. The CDR3 DNA sequence: TGTGCCAGCAGCCTGAATGGGGCCTTTGACGAGCAGTACTTC. Amino acid sequence: CASSLNGAFDEQYF.

The V call is TRBV5-5, the J call TRBJ1-2; D possibly corresponds to TRBD1 (6 bases). Germline V gives CDR1 SGHKS, CDR2 YYEKEE (reference sequence). V was shortened by 2 bases and J by 2 bases, with 13 bases between the two germline ends. CDR3 size: 15 residues. CDR3 DNA: TGTGCCAGCAGCTTAATGAGACAGGAAAACTATGGCTACACCTTC. Protein sequence: CASSLMRQENYGYTF.

V usage is TRBV14 and J usage is TRBJ2-2; tentative D call: TRBD2 (6 bases). Germline CDR1 SGHDN, CDR2 FVKESK. There are 15 residues in the CDR3. V lost 5 bases to trimming and J lost 5 bases, with 15 bases between them. The CDR3 region is CASSYGGGRTGELFF. For the CDR3, the DNA is TGTGCCAGCAGCTACGGGGGTGGAAGGACCGGGGAGCTGTTTTTT.